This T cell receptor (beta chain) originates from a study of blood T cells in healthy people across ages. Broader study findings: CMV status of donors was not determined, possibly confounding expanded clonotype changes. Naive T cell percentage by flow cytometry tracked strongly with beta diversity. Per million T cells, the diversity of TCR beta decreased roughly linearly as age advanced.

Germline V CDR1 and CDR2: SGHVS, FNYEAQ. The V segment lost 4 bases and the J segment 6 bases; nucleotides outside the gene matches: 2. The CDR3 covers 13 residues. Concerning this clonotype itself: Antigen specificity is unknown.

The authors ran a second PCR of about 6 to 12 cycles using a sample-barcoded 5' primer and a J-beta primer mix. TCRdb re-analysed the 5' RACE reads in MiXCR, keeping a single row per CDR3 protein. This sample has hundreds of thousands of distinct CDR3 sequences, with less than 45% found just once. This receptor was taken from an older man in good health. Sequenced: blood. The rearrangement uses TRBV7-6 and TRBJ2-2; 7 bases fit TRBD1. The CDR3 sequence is CASSSQGAGELFF. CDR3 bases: TGTGCCAGCAGCTCTCAGGGGGCCGGGGAGCTGTTTTTT.